This T cell receptor beta chain was identified in a study of tumor-infiltrating lymphocytes in primary liver carcinoma. For the study at large: In every tissue type, samples returned a similar yield of roughly 3.5 to 8 million productive TCRbeta reads.

Germline V gene data show CDR1 as SGHNT and CDR2 as YENEEA. The CDR3 has 13 amino acids. The ends were cut back, 4 bases at V and 2 bases at J, with 8 bases in the middle. Many counts were recorded for this clonotype. Total RNA amounting to around 540 ng was the source from which TCR beta cDNA was made with a constant-region primer. Slightly modified ARM-PCR with three nested multiplex PCR rounds yielded TCR beta libraries. The two initial PCR rounds, around 11 cycles each, used TRBV1-TRBV30 forward and C-beta reverse primers. MiXCR was run by TCRdb on the multiplex PCR reads, yielding one entry per CDR3 protein. The sample contains some 180,000 distinct CDR3 sequences, roughly three fifths of which appear only once. Germline DNA was extracted too, while blood RNA derived from unsorted whole blood. The collection of about 4 milliliters of peripheral blood preceded surgery.

The rearrangement joins TRBV11-3 to TRBJ2-5; D remains unclear. The sequence came from a man aged 40-49 years with primary liver carcinoma and hepatitis B virus infection. Specimen: peripheral blood. Written as DNA, the CDR3 is TGTGCCAGCAGCTACCACACGCAAGAGACCCAGTACTTC. It specifies CASSYHTQETQYF. Drawing the rest from reference TRBV11-3 and TRBJ2-5, the complete variable domain is EAGVVQSPRYKIIEKKQPVAFWCNPISGHNTLYWYLQNLGQGPELLIRYENEEAVDDSQLPKDRFSAERLKGVDSTLKIQPAELGDSAVYLCASSYHTQETQYFGPGTRLLVL.